Reported below is one T cell receptor beta chain. Its antigen is undetermined. This record belongs to a study of monozygotic twins with inflammatory bowel disease. Study results and limitations: Among twins, concordant and discordant pairs did not differ in repertoire similarity, possibly from limited power.

Reanalyzing the 5' RACE reads, TCRdb keeps one entry per CDR3 protein, without DNA. In total, the table holds 400,000 to 500,000 distinct CDR3 sequences. This CDR3 spans 13 amino acids. The germline V gene has CDR1 LNHDA and CDR2 SQIVND (reference sequence). The chain recombines TRBV19 with TRBJ1-1. This clonotype was sampled from a human donor with ulcerative colitis or Crohn's disease, or a healthy co-twin of an affected twin (not recorded which). The sample was blood. The CDR3 loop reads CASSINWDTEAFF.